This is a list of T cell receptor beta chains from one sample in a study of blood T cell repertoires in COVID-19. The repertoire was sequenced with immunoSEQ multiplex PCR; TCRdb's copy has only in-frame clones and lacks some. The sample lists 120,000 or so clones, approximately 81% seen once, with around 12% in the top ten. The specimen was peripheral blood. These receptors all come from a woman aged 30 to 39 who had recovered from COVID-19. The CDR3 runs from the conserved cysteine through the conserved F or W. A D gene is named only where the DNA matches it firmly.

>TRBV4-1|TRBJ2-5|TRBD2
CASSQDGGGRETQYF
>TRBV7-8|TRBJ1-5|.
CASSLRGDQPQHF
>TRBV20-1|TRBJ2-3|.
CSASLSQGRSTDTQYF
>TRBV5-1|TRBJ2-2|TRBD2
CASSLASAGDTGELFF
>TRBV11-1|TRBJ2-7|TRBD1
CASSLTRDSFYEQYF
>TRBV14|TRBJ1-1|.
CASSQGSQVNTEAFF
>TRBV11-2|TRBJ2-3|.
CASSLIGDADTQYF
>TRBV25-1|TRBJ1-2|TRBD1
CASSEGTAPNYGYTF
>TRBV5-1|TRBJ2-1|TRBD2
CASSLGLAGGISQFF
>TRBV5-1|TRBJ2-3|.
CASSFYVPSESTDTQYF
>TRBV14|TRBJ2-2|.
CASRAGVANTGELFF
>TRBV4-2|TRBJ2-7|TRBD2
CASSYVTGTRSSYEQYF
>TRBV3-1/TRBV3-2|TRBJ2-1|TRBD2
CASSPSGLAGSIFF
>TRBV4-1|TRBJ2-3|TRBD2
CASSQEESRGGQITQYF
>TRBV27|TRBJ2-7|TRBD2
CASSPQIAGVGYEQYF
>TRBV30|TRBJ2-7|TRBD1
CAWSFTTGTYEQYF
>TRBV11-2|TRBJ2-5|TRBD2
CASSRTSGGSPQYF